These 19 T cell receptor beta chains came from one sample sequenced in a study of blood T cells in healthy people across ages. The use of a sample-barcoded 5' primer and a J-beta primer mix characterized a second PCR of roughly 6 to 11 cycles. TCRdb reanalysed the 5' RACE reads using MiXCR and keeps one entry per CDR3 protein. The repertoire holds about 1.4 million distinct CDR3 sequences, with around 59% as singletons. Specimen: blood. The receptors were sampled from a man younger than 35 in good health.

The genes are TRBV4-1 and TRBJ1-5, with D hard to call. V was pared by 5 bases and J by 1 base, with 12 bases between. Per germline, CDR1 MGHRA and CDR2 YSYEKL. This CDR3 is 15 amino acids long. In DNA, the CDR3 is TGCGCCAGCAGCAAAGTCGGAGGGAGCAATCAGCCCCAGCATTTT. This encodes CASSKVGGSNQPQHF.

V usage is TRBV7-8 and J usage is TRBJ2-6; a possible D gene is TRBD1 (6 bases). The CDR3 covers 16 residues. Per germline, CDR1 SGHVS and CDR2 FQNEAQ. Trimming removed 2 bases at V and 3 bases at J, with 11 bases between. The CDR3 DNA reads as TGTGCCAGCAGCTTAAGAGACAGGCTTGGGGCCAACGTCCTGACTTTC. Translation gives CASSLRDRLGANVLTF.

This clonotype was seen just once. V and J are TRBV28 and TRBJ2-5, with D possibly TRBD2 on 5 matching bases. V lost 2 bases and J lost 9, with 16 bases in between. This CDR3 has 14 amino acids. Per the germline V gene, CDR1 is MDHEN and CDR2 is SYDVKM. This CDR3 reads CASSLRSPPGSQYF. In nucleotides, the CDR3 is TGTGCCAGCAGTTTAAGGTCCCCACCGGGGTCCCAGTACTTC.

This chain connects TRBV29-1 to TRBJ2-6; 7 bases map to TRBD1. This CDR3 spans 15 amino acids. Germline V lookup: CDR1 SQVTM, CDR2 ANQGSEA. The V gene end was trimmed by 6 bases and the J gene end by 4 bases; junction bases not matched to a gene: 9. CDR3 loop: CSVGQWANGANVLTF. CDR3 in DNA: TGCAGCGTGGGACAGTGGGCTAACGGGGCCAACGTCCTGACTTTC.

The chain employs TRBV12-3 or TRBV12-4 and TRBJ1-4; TRBD1 aligns across 7 bases. Trimming took 3 bases from V and 4 from J; bases not matched to a gene: 5. The CDR3 contains 15 residues. The CDR3 loop reads CASSFQTGHNEKLFF. For the CDR3, the DNA is TGTGCCAGCAGTTTTCAGACAGGGCATAATGAAAAACTGTTTTTT.

The CDR3 spells CASSSPGRRGRGGELFF. For the CDR3, the DNA is TGTGCCAGCAGTTCCCCCGGGAGAAGGGGGCGAGGCGGGGAGCTGTTTTTT. The chain carries TRBV28 and TRBJ2-2, with TRBD1 as a possible D gene (7 bases). There are 17 residues in the CDR3. The ends were cut back, 4 bases at V and 7 bases at J, with 22 bases in the middle. Germline assignment: CDR1 MDHEN and CDR2 SYDVKM.

This clonotype was detected only a few times. The chain links TRBV20-1 to TRBJ1-1; 9 positions agree with TRBD1. V was clipped by 6 bases and J by 8 bases; unmatched bases: 7. Germline values: CDR1 DFQATT, CDR2 SNEGSKA (reference sequence). CDR3 length: 12 residues. CDR3 DNA: TGCAGTGCAAACACCGGGACAGGGGAAGCTTTCTTT. Protein sequence: CSANTGTGEAFF.

The table lists this clonotype with a few counts. The chain employs TRBV7-9 and TRBJ2-5, with TRBD1 matching over 7 bases. The CDR3 totals 15 residues. V dropped 2 bases and J dropped 2; count of bases not matched to a gene: 5. CDR1 and CDR2 from the germline V gene are SEHNR and FQNEAQ (reference sequence). The CDR3: CASSLQGTVQETQYF. Here the CDR3 DNA reads TGTGCCAGCAGCTTACAGGGGACAGTACAAGAGACCCAGTACTTC.

The chain joins TRBV20-1 to TRBJ2-3, with 11 bases that match TRBD1. This CDR3 has 14 amino acids. The J segment lost 8 bases and the V segment lost 3 bases, leaving 7 bases of the junction unmatched. Germline values: CDR1 DFQATT, CDR2 SNEGSKA (reference sequence). The CDR3 is CSARRTGGIVTQYF. In nucleotides, the CDR3 is TGCAGTGCTAGGAGGACAGGGGGCATAGTTACGCAGTATTTT.

This clonotype was detected a few times. The chain uses TRBV7-9 and TRBJ2-5, with 7 bases aligning to TRBD2. Trimming took 7 bases from V and 3 from J; bases not matched to a gene: 14. Germline CDR1 is SEHNR and CDR2 is FQNEAQ (reference sequence). CDR3 length equals 16 residues. The CDR3 sequence: CASTFLGTTAKETQYF. In nucleotides, the CDR3 is TGTGCCAGCACCTTCCTCGGGACTACAGCGAAAGAGACCCAGTACTTC. The entire variable domain, with the rest obtained from reference TRBV7-9 and TRBJ2-5, is as follows: DTGVSQNPRHKITKRGQNVTFRCDPISEHNRLYWYRQTLGQGPEFLTYFQNEAQLEKSRLLSDRFSAERPKGSFSTLEIQRTEQGDSAMYLCASTFLGTTAKETQYFGPGTRLLVL.

This CDR3 is CASTLGSSYNSPLHF. CDR3 DNA sequence: TGTGCCAGCACGTTAGGGAGCTCCTATAATTCACCCCTCCACTTT. The chain carries TRBV5-6 and TRBJ1-6; D unclear. Germline loops: CDR1 SGHDT, CDR2 YYEEEE. The CDR3 has 15 residues. V was shortened by 6 bases and J by 0 bases, with 10 bases between the two germline ends.

The V gene is TRBV6-5, the J gene TRBJ2-5; D not certain. The CDR3 runs 13 residues. Trimming shortened V by 2 bases and J by 11 bases, and 15 bases separated the two germline ends. Germline V lookup: CDR1 MNHEY, CDR2 SVGAGI. The CDR3: CASSYGGNLKQYF. For the CDR3, the DNA is TGTGCCAGCAGTTACGGTGGGAACCTGAAGCAGTACTTC.

There are a few counts of this clonotype. The V call is TRBV4-1, the J call TRBJ2-7; no definite D call. The V and J ends lost 1 base and 0 bases respectively, with 10 bases between them. The V gene's germline CDR1 is MGHRA and CDR2 YSYEKL. The CDR3 extends over 15 amino acids. The CDR3 loop reads CASSQVRSNSYEQYF. The CDR3 bases are TGCGCCAGCAGCCAAGTACGGTCCAACTCCTACGAGCAGTACTTC.

This clonotype was seen a handful of times. The V and J genes are TRBV4-1 and TRBJ2-7; no clear D. The germline V and J ends were trimmed by 0 bases and 2 bases, with 11 bases remaining between them. The CDR3 sequence is 15 residues long. Germline CDR1 reads MGHRA; CDR2 reads YSYEKL. The CDR3 nucleotides read TGCGCCAGCAGCCAAGATTGGGCGGAGACCTACGAGCAGTACTTC. It yields the protein CASSQDWAETYEQYF.

This chain links TRBV4-2 with TRBJ2-7; no definite D call. CDR3 size: 17 residues. V was pared by 1 base and J by 0 bases, with 16 bases between. Germline assignment: CDR1 LGHNA and CDR2 YNFKEQ. CDR3 sequence: CASSQVYAGQSSYEQYF. As DNA, the CDR3 is TGTGCCAGCAGCCAAGTTTACGCAGGCCAAAGCTCCTACGAGCAGTACTTC.

The J gene is TRBJ2-7, the V gene TRBV27, with D unclear. Per germline, CDR1 MNHEY and CDR2 SMNVEV (reference sequence). V was cut by 4 bases and J by 0 bases, with 10 bases left in between. The CDR3 sequence is 14 residues long. The CDR3 sequence: CASSSHRSSYEQYF. The CDR3 region has the DNA TGTGCCAGCAGTTCCCACCGAAGCTCCTACGAGCAGTACTTC.

This clonotype was detected only a few times. The chain links TRBV6-6 to TRBJ1-2; D perhaps matches TRBD1 (5 bases). Germline V CDR1 and CDR2: MNHNY, SVGAGI (reference sequence). V was trimmed by 6 bases and J by 8 bases, leaving 13 bases between them. CDR3 size: 12 residues. CDR3 residues: CASSPGFPGYTF. The CDR3 nucleotides read TGTGCCAGCAGCCCAGGGTTTCCCGGCTACACCTTC.

V gene TRBV5-1 combines with J gene TRBJ1-6; D not certain. V lost 3 bases to trimming and J lost 2 bases, with 15 bases between them. The length of the CDR3 is 17 residues. Germline CDR1 and CDR2: SGHRS and YFSETQ. The CDR3 is CASSSGASGAYNSPLHF. CDR3 in DNA: TGCGCCAGCAGCTCCGGAGCTTCCGGGGCCTATAATTCACCCCTCCACTTT.

The chain is built from TRBV7-2 and TRBJ2-3; 9 bases agree with TRBD2. After removal of 4 bases from V and 5 bases from J, the junction contained 10 bases not matched to a gene. CDR3 size: 16 residues. The germline V gene encodes CDR1 SGHTA and CDR2 FQGNSA. The CDR3 coding sequence is TGTGCCAGCAGCTCCTTTCCTAGCGGGGCAGTAGATACGCAGTATTTT. Amino acid sequence: CASSSFPSGAVDTQYF.